This entry lists 29 T cell receptor beta chains sequenced from one sample in a study of blood T cell repertoires in COVID-19. Clones were read by immunoSEQ multiplex PCR, and TCRdb kept only the in-frame ones, dropping some. The sample yields some 86,000 clones, more than 75% seen once. The material sequenced was peripheral blood. These TCRs come from a woman in her 70s with acute or convalescent COVID-19.

CDR3 DNA sequence: TGTGCCAGCAGCTTACGTTTCTTCCAGAATGAGCAGTTCTTC. Encoded protein: CASSLRFFQNEQFF. The chain joins TRBV7-9 to TRBJ2-1, with D hard to call. CDR3 length equals 14 residues. Deletions cut 2 bases from V and 7 bases from J, with 12 bases between. The germline gives CDR1 SEHNR, CDR2 FQNEAQ (reference sequence). Filled out from reference TRBV7-9 and TRBJ2-1, the complete variable domain reads DTGVSQNPRHKITKRGQNVTFRCDPISEHNRLYWYRQTLGQGPEFLTYFQNEAQLEKSRLLSDRFSAERPKGSFSTLEIQRTEQGDSAMYLCASSLRFFQNEQFFGPGTRLTVL.

J is TRBJ2-5 and V is TRBV20-1, with 11 bases aligning to TRBD2. In germline, CDR1 is DFQATT, CDR2 SNEGSKA (reference sequence). V shed 3 bases, J shed 0 bases, and the junction held 12 bases outside the gene matches. The CDR3 totals 18 residues. CDR3 in DNA: TGCAGTGCTAGTTCTACTAGCGGGAGCTGGAGGGACCAAGAGACCCAGTACTTC. It codes for CSASSTSGSWRDQETQYF.

This chain joins TRBV11-2 and TRBJ1-2; 8 bases align to TRBD1. The J segment lost 11 bases and the V segment lost 5 bases, leaving 13 bases of the junction unmatched. Germline V gene data show CDR1 as SGHAT and CDR2 as FQNNGV. The CDR3 consists of 14 residues. This CDR3 reads CASSNTYGQGKYTF. DNA for the CDR3: TGTGCCAGCAGCAACACGTATGGACAGGGCAAGTACACCTTC.

The rearrangement links TRBV5-1 to TRBJ1-1; possible D gene TRBD1, 5 bases. V lost 4 bases and J 3 bases, leaving 13 bases between the germline ends. This CDR3 is built from 14 residues. The germline V gene has CDR1 SGHRS and CDR2 YFSETQ. In DNA, the CDR3 is TGCGCCAGCAGCGCGCCCGGAGGGGACACTGAAGCTTTCTTT. It is translated as CASSAPGGDTEAFF.

The chain has TRBV14 and TRBJ2-3, with 8 bases aligning to TRBD2. This CDR3 comprises 16 residues. CDR1 is SGHDN, CDR2 FVKESK, per germline. J gave up 4 bases and V 4 bases, and 10 bases lay outside the gene matches. The DNA for the CDR3 is TGTGCCAGCAGCCTCTTTCCGGGGGGGGCCTCAGATACGCAGTATTTT. Amino acid sequence: CASSLFPGGASDTQYF.

The genes are TRBV19 and TRBJ2-6; 7 nucleotides agree with TRBD2. This CDR3 comprises 16 residues. Trimming took 8 bases from V and 5 from J; bases not matched to a gene: 12. Germline lookup yields CDR1 LNHDA and CDR2 SQIVND (reference sequence). The CDR3 coding sequence is TGTGCCAGTCGGGAGGACTACCCCTTAAGGGCCAACGTCCTGACTTTC. Its protein is CASREDYPLRANVLTF.

The chain couples TRBV4-1 to TRBJ1-2; TRBD1 aligns across 8 bases. The CDR3 contains 16 residues. Per the germline V gene, CDR1 is MGHRA and CDR2 is YSYEKL. The V segment lost 0 bases and the J segment 8 bases; nucleotides outside the gene matches: 11. CDR3 coding DNA: TGCGCCAGCAGCCAAGAGGAAGCAGGGGGCTTGAGGGGCTACACCTTC. Encoded protein: CASSQEEAGGLRGYTF.

The chain recombines TRBV6-2 or TRBV6-3 with TRBJ2-1, with 11 bases matching TRBD2. Looked up from germline, CDR1 is MNHEY and CDR2 is SVGEGT. The CDR3 covers 18 residues. Germline trimming cut 5 bases from V and 5 bases from J; bases unmatched to any gene: 14. The CDR3 reads CASSPLAGAGGSNNEQFF. The CDR3 DNA follows: TGTGCCAGCAGTCCACTAGCGGGAGCCGGAGGATCCAACAATGAGCAGTTCTTC.

The CDR3 DNA reads TGTGCCAGCAGCTTAGCGGCCGGGGGGGGGAATCAGCCCCAGCATTTT. Residues: CASSLAAGGGNQPQHF. The chain employs TRBV7-2 and TRBJ1-5; a weak D match, TRBD1 (5 bases). This CDR3 is built from 16 residues. The V gene's germline CDR1 is SGHTA and CDR2 FQGNSA. The V gene lost 0 bases and the J gene lost 4 bases, with 13 bases spanning the gap.

This clone has only a few counts. The rearrangement joins TRBV2 to TRBJ2-3; no clear D. The CDR3 covers 13 residues. V dropped 6 bases and J dropped 3 bases, with 10 bases sitting between them. Germline V gene lookup returns CDR1 SNHLY and CDR2 FYNNEI. In nucleotides, the CDR3 is TGTGCCAGCAGCCCCCCTTTTACAGATACGCAGTATTTT. Amino acids: CASSPPFTDTQYF.

The rearrangement joins TRBV27 to TRBJ2-5; the match to TRBD2 covers 8 bases. CDR3 size: 16 residues. CDR1 is MNHEY, CDR2 SMNVEV, per germline (reference sequence). The J segment lost 4 bases and the V segment lost 3 bases, leaving 10 bases of the junction unmatched. This CDR3 is CASSLGPGRGGETQYF. In DNA, the CDR3 is TGTGCCAGCAGTTTGGGCCCCGGGAGGGGGGGAGAGACCCAGTACTTC.

This clone was seen a few times. The chain recombines TRBV5-4 with TRBJ1-1; tentatively, D is TRBD1 (6 bases). CDR1 is SGHNT and CDR2 is YYREEE in the germline V gene (reference sequence). The V gene lost 5 bases and the J gene lost 3 bases, with 11 bases spanning the gap. The CDR3 totals 13 residues. DNA for the CDR3: TGTGCCAGCAGTTATGCAGGGGACACTGAAGCTTTCTTT. Its translation is CASSYAGDTEAFF.

The chain links TRBV3-1 (or the pseudogene TRBV3-2) to TRBJ2-1; TRBD2 agrees at 11 bases. CDR1 is LGHDT and CDR2 is YNNKEL in the germline V gene (reference sequence). V lost 0 bases, J lost 9 bases, and 7 bases stayed unmatched. The CDR3 consists of 16 residues. CDR3 sequence (DNA): TGTGCCAGCAGCCAAGAACTAGCGGGGGTTGGTGGTGAGCAGTTCTTC. It specifies CASSQELAGVGGEQFF.

The chain employs TRBV12-3 or TRBV12-4 and TRBJ2-5; the match to TRBD2 covers 7 bases. This CDR3 is 12 amino acids long. The V gene end was trimmed by 5 bases and the J gene end by 9 bases; junction bases not matched to a gene: 6. CDR3 loop: CASSAGGEAQYF. The CDR3 DNA sequence: TGTGCCAGCAGTGCTGGGGGGGAGGCCCAGTACTTC.

This chain connects TRBV18 to TRBJ1-5, with a tentative D call TRBD1 (5 bases). V lost 3 bases and J lost 2, with 8 bases in between. The CDR3 has 14 amino acids. Germline V gene lookup returns CDR1 KGHSH and CDR2 LQKENI. The CDR3 nucleotides are TGTGCCAGCTCACCGCAGGGCGGCAATCAGCCCCAGCATTTT. This codes for CASSPQGGNQPQHF.

The chain combines TRBV2 with TRBJ2-2; 10 nucleotides align to TRBD2. J gave up 8 bases and V 0 bases, and 6 bases lay outside the gene matches. Germline V lookup: CDR1 SNHLY, CDR2 FYNNEI. The CDR3 contains 16 residues. The CDR3 nucleotides read TGTGCCAGCAGTGAAGCACCTAGCGGGGGTTGGGGGGAGCTGTTTTTT. Translated: CASSEAPSGGWGELFF.

This chain connects TRBV11-3 to TRBJ2-7; D might be TRBD2 (6 bases). The germline V and J ends were trimmed by 0 bases and 5 bases, with 11 bases remaining between them. Germline V gives CDR1 SGHNT, CDR2 YENEEA. The CDR3 is made up of 14 amino acids. The CDR3 sequence is CASSLDWRDHEQYV. In nucleotides, the CDR3 is TGTGCCAGCAGCTTAGATTGGAGGGATCACGAGCAGTACGTC.

This chain connects TRBV29-1 to TRBJ2-1; no clear D. V dropped 7 bases and J dropped 3 bases, with 10 bases sitting between them. The CDR3 totals 12 residues. CDR1 SQVTM and CDR2 ANQGSEA come from the germline V gene. DNA for the CDR3: TGCAGCGCCGGGTCTCTCTACAATGAGCAGTTCTTC. As protein: CSAGSLYNEQFF.

The chain uses TRBV19 and TRBJ2-1; TRBD1 is a possible D gene (8 bases). Germline lookup yields CDR1 LNHDA and CDR2 SQIVND (reference sequence). The CDR3 loop spans 14 amino acids. Between the trimmed V and J ends, which lost 6 bases and 8 bases, there was a span of 17 bases. The CDR3 is CASSKQGGIDEQFF. The CDR3 DNA follows: TGTGCCAGTAGCAAACAGGGGGGGATCGATGAGCAGTTCTTC.

The table lists this clone with a count of one. The rearrangement uses TRBV11-3 and TRBJ2-1, with a possible D match to TRBD1 (6 bases). Germline V lookup: CDR1 SGHNT, CDR2 YENEEA. CDR3 length: 15 amino acids. V was pared by 6 bases and J by 1 base, with 13 bases between. The CDR3 spells CASRIRTDSYNEQFF. For the CDR3, the DNA is TGTGCCAGCAGGATCCGGACAGATTCCTACAATGAGCAGTTCTTC.

This clone was seen just once. The rearrangement uses TRBV6-5 and TRBJ2-3, with 8 bases matching TRBD1. Germline CDR1 and CDR2: MNHEY and SVGAGI. V was clipped by 2 bases and J by 1 base; unmatched bases: 2. The CDR3 is 15 amino acids. The CDR3 spells CASSYVQGGTDTQYF. DNA of the CDR3: TGTGCCAGCAGTTACGTACAGGGGGGCACAGATACGCAGTATTTT.

This clone has just a few counts. The chain is built from TRBV6-4 and TRBJ2-1; 9 nucleotides agree with TRBD1. With V trimmed by 6 bases and J by 8 bases, 17 bases remained unmatched. The CDR3 loop spans 17 amino acids. Per germline, CDR1 MRHNA and CDR2 SNTAGT. For the CDR3, the DNA is TGTGCCAGCAGGGACGACAGGGGGATCGAGAGTAGGGATGAGCAGTTCTTC. Amino acid sequence: CASRDDRGIESRDEQFF.

This chain joins TRBV7-9 and TRBJ2-1, with D uncertain. The CDR3 covers 11 residues. Germline values: CDR1 SEHNR, CDR2 FQNEAQ (reference sequence). V dropped 6 bases and J dropped 8 bases, with 8 bases sitting between them. CDR3 loop: CASSQSDEQFF. CDR3 coding DNA: TGTGCCAGCAGTCAATCGGATGAGCAGTTCTTC.

The rearrangement joins TRBV30 to TRBJ2-2; D uncertain. V was shortened by 1 base and J by 0 bases, with 12 bases between the two germline ends. There are 16 residues in the CDR3. CDR1 and CDR2 from the germline V gene are GTSNPN and SVGIG (reference sequence). The CDR3: CAWSARWATNTGELFF. The CDR3 bases are TGTGCCTGGAGTGCCCGTTGGGCAACGAACACCGGGGAGCTGTTTTTT.

The chain is built from TRBV6-5 and TRBJ1-4, with D possibly matching TRBD1 (6 bases). Germline values: CDR1 MNHEY, CDR2 SVGAGI. The CDR3 runs to 14 residues. The V and J ends lost 10 bases and 5 bases respectively, with 17 bases between them. The CDR3 region is CATGRGGHNEKLFF. CDR3 in DNA: TGTGCCACCGGGCGGGGGGGACACAATGAAAAACTGTTTTTT.

There are a few counts of this clone. CDR3 protein: CASSDRGQGGVNEQFF. The CDR3 DNA follows: TGTGCCAGCAGTGACAGAGGACAGGGGGGGGTCAATGAGCAGTTCTTC. The genes are TRBV28 and TRBJ2-1, with 10 bases aligning to TRBD1. Germline loops: CDR1 MDHEN, CDR2 SYDVKM. Germline trimming cut 5 bases from V and 6 bases from J; bases unmatched to any gene: 10. This CDR3 is built from 16 residues.

This clone has just one count. This chain connects TRBV4-1 to TRBJ2-3; TRBD1 matches 11 bases. In germline, CDR1 is MGHRA, CDR2 YSYEKL. V dropped 4 bases and J dropped 5; count of bases not matched to a gene: 2. There are 14 residues in the CDR3. CDR3 coding DNA: TGCGCCAGCAGCCGGGGACAGGGGGTAGATACGCAGTATTTT. It yields the protein CASSRGQGVDTQYF.

This chain connects TRBV2 to TRBJ1-4; D gene unclear. V was shortened by 6 bases and J by 6 bases, with 17 bases between the two germline ends. The germline V gene has CDR1 SNHLY and CDR2 FYNNEI. The CDR3 runs to 15 residues. CDR3 protein: CASRPSLPRDEKLFF. For the CDR3, the DNA is TGTGCCAGCAGACCTTCACTGCCTAGAGATGAAAAACTGTTTTTT.

The CDR3 DNA sequence: TGCGCCAGCAGCCAAGATTCAACAGGCTTTATGAACACTGAAGCTTTCTTT. It translates to CASSQDSTGFMNTEAFF. The J gene is TRBJ1-1, the V gene TRBV4-3; D is perhaps TRBD1 (5 bases). There are 17 residues in the CDR3. Looked up from germline, CDR1 is LGHNA and CDR2 is YSLEER. Trimming left V 0 bases short and J 0 bases short, with 14 bases between.